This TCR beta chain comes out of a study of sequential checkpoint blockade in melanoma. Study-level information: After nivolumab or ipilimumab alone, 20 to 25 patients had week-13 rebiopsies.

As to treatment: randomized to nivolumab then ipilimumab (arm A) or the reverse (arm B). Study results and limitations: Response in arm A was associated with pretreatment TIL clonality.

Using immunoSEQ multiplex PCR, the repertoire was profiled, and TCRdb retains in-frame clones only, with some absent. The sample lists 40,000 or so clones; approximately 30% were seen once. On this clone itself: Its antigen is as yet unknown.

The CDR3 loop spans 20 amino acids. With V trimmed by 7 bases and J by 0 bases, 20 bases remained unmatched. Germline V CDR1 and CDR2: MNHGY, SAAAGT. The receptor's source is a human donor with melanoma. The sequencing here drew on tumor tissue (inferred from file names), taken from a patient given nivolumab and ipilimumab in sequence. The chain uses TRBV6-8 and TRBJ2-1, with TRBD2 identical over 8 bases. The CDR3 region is CASNFPFTGGPHSSYNEQFF. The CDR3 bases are TGTGCCAGCAATTTCCCTTTTACGGGAGGGCCCCATAGCTCCTACAATGAGCAGTTCTTC.